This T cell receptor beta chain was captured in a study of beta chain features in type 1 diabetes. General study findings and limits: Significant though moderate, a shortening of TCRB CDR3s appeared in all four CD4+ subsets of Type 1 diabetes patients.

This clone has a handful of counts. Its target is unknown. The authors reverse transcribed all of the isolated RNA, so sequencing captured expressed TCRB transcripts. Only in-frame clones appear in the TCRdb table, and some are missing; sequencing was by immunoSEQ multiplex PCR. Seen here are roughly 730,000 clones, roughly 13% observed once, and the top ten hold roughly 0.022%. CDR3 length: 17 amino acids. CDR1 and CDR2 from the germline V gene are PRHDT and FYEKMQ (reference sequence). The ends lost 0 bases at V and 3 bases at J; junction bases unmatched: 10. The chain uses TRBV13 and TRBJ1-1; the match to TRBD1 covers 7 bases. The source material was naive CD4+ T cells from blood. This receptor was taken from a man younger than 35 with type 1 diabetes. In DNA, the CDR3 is TGTGCCAGCAGCTTAGGGACAGGGCCCGTGTCGGACACTGAAGCTTTCTTT. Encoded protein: CASSLGTGPVSDTEAFF.